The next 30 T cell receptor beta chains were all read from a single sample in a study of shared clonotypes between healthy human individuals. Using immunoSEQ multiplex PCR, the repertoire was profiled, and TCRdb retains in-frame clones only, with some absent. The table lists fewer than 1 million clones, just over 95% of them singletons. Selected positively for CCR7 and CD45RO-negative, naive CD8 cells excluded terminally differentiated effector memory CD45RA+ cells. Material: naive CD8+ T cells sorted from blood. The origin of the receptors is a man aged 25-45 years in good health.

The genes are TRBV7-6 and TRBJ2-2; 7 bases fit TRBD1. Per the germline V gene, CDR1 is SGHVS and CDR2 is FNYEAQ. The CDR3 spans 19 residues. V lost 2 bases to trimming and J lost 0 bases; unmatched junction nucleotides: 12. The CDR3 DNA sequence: TGTGCCAGCAGCTTATACACCGCAGACAGGGCCCCGAACACCGGGGAGCTGTTTTTT. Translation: CASSLYTADRAPNTGELFF.

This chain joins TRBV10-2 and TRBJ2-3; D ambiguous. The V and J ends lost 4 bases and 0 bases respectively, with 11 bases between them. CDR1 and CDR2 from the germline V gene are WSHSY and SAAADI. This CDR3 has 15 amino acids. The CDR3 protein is CASSAPADSTDTQYF. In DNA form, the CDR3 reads TGCGCCAGCAGTGCGCCCGCGGACAGCACAGATACGCAGTATTTT.

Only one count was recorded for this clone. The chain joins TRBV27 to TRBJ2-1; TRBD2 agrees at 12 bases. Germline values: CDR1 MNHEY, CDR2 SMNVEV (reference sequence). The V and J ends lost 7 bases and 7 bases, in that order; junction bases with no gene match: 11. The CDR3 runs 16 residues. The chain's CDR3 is CASTHGASGRGNEQFF. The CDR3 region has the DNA TGTGCCAGCACCCACGGGGCTAGCGGGAGGGGTAATGAGCAGTTCTTC.

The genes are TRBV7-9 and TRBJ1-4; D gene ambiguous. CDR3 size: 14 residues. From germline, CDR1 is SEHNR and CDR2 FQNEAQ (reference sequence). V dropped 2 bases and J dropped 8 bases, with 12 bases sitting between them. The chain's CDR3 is CASSLSASYEKLFF. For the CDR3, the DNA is TGTGCCAGCAGCTTATCGGCTTCTTACGAAAAACTGTTTTTT.

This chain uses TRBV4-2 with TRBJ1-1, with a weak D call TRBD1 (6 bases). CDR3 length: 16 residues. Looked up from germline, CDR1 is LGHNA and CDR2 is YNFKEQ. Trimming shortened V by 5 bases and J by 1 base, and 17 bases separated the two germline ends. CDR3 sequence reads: CASSDPSTGKNTEAFF. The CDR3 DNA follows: TGTGCCAGCAGCGACCCATCCACAGGGAAGAACACTGAAGCTTTCTTT.

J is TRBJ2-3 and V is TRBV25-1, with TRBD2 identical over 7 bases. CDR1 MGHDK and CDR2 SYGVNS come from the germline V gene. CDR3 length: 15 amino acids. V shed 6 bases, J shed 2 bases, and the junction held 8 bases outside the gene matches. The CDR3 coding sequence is TGTGCCAGCAGCGGAGTACTAGCGAACACAGATACGCAGTATTTT. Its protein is CASSGVLANTDTQYF.

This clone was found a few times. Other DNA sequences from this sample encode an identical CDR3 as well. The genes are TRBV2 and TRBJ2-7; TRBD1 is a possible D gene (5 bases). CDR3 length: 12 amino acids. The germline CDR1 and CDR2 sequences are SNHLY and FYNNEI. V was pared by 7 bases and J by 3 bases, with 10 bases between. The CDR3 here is CASKGRVYEQYF. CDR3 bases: TGTGCCAGCAAGGGCAGGGTCTACGAGCAGTACTTC.

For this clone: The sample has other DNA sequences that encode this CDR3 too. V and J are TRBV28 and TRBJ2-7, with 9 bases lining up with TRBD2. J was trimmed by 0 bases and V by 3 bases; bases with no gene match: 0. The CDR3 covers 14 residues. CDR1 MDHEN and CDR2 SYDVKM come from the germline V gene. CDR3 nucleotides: TGTGCCAGCAGTTTTAGCGGGAGCTCCTACGAGCAGTACTTC. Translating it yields CASSFSGSSYEQYF. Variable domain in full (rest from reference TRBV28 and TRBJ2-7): DVKVTQSSRYLVKRTGEKVFLECVQDMDHENMFWYRQDPGLGLRLIYFSYDVKMKEKGDIPEGYSVSREKKERFSLILESASTNQTSMYLCASSFSGSSYEQYFGPGTRLTVT.

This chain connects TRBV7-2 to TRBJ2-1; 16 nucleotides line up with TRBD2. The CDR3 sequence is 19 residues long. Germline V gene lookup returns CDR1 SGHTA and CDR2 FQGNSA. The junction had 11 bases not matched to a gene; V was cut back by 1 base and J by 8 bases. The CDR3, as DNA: TGTGCCAGCAGCTTAGAGGGACTAGCGGGAGGGCTCGTTCTCGATGAGCAGTTCTTC. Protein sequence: CASSLEGLAGGLVLDEQFF. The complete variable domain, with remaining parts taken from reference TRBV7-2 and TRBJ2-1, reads GAGVSQSPSNKVTEKGKDVELRCDPISGHTALYWYRQSLGQGLEFLIYFQGNSAPDKSGLPSDRFSAERTGGSVSTLTIQRTQQEDSAVYLCASSLEGLAGGLVLDEQFFGPGTRLTVL.

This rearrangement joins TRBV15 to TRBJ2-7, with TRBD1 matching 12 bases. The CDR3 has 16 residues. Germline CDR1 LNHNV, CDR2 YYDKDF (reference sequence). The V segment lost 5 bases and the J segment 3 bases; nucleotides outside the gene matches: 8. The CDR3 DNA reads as TGTGCCACCAGCCCCCGCGGGACAGGGGGCAGCTACGAGCAGTACTTC. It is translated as CATSPRGTGGSYEQYF.

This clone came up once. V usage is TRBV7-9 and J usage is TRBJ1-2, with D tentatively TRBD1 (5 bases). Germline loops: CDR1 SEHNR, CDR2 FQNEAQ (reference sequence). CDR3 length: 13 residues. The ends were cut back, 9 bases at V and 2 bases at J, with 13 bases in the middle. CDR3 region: CASIAEGNYGYTF. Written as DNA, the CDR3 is TGTGCCAGTATCGCAGAGGGGAACTATGGCTACACCTTC.

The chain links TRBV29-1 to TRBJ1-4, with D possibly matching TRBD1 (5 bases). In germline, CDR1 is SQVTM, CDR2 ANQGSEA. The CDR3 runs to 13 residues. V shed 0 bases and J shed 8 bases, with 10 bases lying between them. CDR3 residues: CSVEDGRGEKLFF. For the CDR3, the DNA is TGCAGCGTTGAAGATGGACGGGGCGAAAAACTGTTTTTT.

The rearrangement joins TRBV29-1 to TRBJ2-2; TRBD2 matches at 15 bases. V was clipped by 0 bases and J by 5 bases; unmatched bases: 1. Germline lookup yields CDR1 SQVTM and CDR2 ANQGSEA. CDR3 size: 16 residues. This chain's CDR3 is CSVEDGTSGRTGELFF. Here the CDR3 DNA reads TGCAGCGTTGAAGACGGGACTAGCGGGAGGACCGGGGAGCTGTTTTTT.

CDR3 sequence (DNA): TGCGCCAGCAGTGAGTCCCATACCAGCGGAGGGAACACCGGGGAGCTGTTTTTT. Amino acids: CASSESHTSGGNTGELFF. The chain employs TRBV10-1 and TRBJ2-2; D may be TRBD2 (5 bases). Between the trimmed V and J ends, which lost 0 bases and 1 base, there was a span of 15 bases. The germline CDR1 and CDR2 sequences are WNHNN and SYGVQD (reference sequence). CDR3 length: 18 residues.

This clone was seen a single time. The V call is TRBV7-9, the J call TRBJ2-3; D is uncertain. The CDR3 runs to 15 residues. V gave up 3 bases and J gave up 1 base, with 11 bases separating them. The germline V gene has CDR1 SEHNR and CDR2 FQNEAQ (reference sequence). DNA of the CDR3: TGTGCCAGCAGCTTGCTGGACCACCGCACAGATACGCAGTATTTT. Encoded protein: CASSLLDHRTDTQYF.

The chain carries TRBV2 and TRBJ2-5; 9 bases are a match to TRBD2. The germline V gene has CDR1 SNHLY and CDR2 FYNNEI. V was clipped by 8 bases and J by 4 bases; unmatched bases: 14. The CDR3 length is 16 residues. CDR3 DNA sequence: TGTGCCAGCCTCTGGGAGGGGCTAGCGGGATCAGAGACCCAGTACTTC. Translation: CASLWEGLAGSETQYF. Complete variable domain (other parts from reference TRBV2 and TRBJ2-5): EPEVTQTPSHQVTQMGQEVILRCVPISNHLYFYWYRQILGQKVEFLVSFYNNEISEKSEIFDDQFSVERPDGSNFTLKIRSTKLEDSAMYFCASLWEGLAGSETQYFGPGTRLLVL.

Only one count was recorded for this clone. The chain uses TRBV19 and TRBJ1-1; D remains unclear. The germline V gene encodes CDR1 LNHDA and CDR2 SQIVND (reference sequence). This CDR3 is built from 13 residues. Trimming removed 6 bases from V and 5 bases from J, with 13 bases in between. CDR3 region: CASRAVTTTEAFF. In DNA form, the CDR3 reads TGTGCCAGTAGAGCGGTAACAACAACTGAAGCTTTCTTT. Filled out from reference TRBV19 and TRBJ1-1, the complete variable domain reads DGGITQSPKYLFRKEGQNVTLSCEQNLNHDAMYWYRQDPGQGLRLIYYSQIVNDFQKGDIAEGYSVSREKKESFPLTVTSAQKNPTAFYLCASRAVTTTEAFFGQGTRLTVV.

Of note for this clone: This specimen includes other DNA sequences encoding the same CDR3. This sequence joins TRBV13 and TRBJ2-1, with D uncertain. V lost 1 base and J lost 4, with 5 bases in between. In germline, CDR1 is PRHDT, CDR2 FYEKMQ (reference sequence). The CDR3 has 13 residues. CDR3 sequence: CASSLEGYNEQFF. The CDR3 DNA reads TGTGCCAGCAGCTTAGAAGGATACAATGAGCAGTTCTTC.

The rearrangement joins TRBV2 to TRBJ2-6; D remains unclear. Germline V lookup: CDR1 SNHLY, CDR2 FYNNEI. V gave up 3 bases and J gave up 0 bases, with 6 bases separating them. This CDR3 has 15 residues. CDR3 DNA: TGTGCCAGCAGTGATCTATTCTCTGGGGCCAACGTCCTGACTTTC. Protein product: CASSDLFSGANVLTF.

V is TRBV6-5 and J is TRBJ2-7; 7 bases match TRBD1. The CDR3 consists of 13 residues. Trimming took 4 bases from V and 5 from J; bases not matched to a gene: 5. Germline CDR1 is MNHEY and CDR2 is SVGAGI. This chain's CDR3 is CASSSRGWDEQYF. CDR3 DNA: TGTGCCAGCAGTTCCAGGGGGTGGGACGAGCAGTACTTC.

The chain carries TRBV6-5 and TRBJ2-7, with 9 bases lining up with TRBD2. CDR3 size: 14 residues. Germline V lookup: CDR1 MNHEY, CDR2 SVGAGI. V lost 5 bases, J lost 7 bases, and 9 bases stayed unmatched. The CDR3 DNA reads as TGTGCCAGCAGTCCCAGCGGGAGGCCTGGGGAGCAGTACTTC. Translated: CASSPSGRPGEQYF.

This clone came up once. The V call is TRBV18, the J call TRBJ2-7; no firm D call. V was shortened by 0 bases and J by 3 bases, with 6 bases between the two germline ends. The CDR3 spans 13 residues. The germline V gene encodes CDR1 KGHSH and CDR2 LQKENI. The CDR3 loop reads CASSPPAVYEQYF. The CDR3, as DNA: TGTGCCAGCTCACCACCGGCGGTCTACGAGCAGTACTTC.

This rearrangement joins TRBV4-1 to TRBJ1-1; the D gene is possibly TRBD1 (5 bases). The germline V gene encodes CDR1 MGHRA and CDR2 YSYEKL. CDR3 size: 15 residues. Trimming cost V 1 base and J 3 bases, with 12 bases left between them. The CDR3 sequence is CASSQGPGEDTEAFF. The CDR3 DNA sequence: TGCGCCAGCAGCCAAGGGCCGGGGGAGGACACTGAAGCTTTCTTT.

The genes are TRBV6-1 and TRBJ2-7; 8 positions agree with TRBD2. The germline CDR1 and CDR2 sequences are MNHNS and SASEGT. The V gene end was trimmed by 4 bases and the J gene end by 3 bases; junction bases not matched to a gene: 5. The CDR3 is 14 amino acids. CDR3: CASSAGGPLYEQYF. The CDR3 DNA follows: TGTGCCAGCAGTGCGGGAGGGCCTCTCTACGAGCAGTACTTC.

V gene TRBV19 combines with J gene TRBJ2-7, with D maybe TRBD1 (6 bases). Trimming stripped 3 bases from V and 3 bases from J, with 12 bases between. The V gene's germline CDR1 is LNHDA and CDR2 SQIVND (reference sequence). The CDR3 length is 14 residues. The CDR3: CASSMGAIGYEQYF. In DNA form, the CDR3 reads TGTGCCAGTAGTATGGGGGCTATAGGCTACGAGCAGTACTTC. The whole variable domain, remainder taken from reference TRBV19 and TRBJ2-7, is DGGITQSPKYLFRKEGQNVTLSCEQNLNHDAMYWYRQDPGQGLRLIYYSQIVNDFQKGDIAEGYSVSREKKESFPLTVTSAQKNPTAFYLCASSMGAIGYEQYFGPGTRLTVT.

The CDR3 DNA reads as TGTGCCAGCTCACCAAGGAGAAGGCCCAATGAGCAGTTCTTC. It is translated as CASSPRRRPNEQFF. This chain links TRBV18 with TRBJ2-1; D is undetermined. The V gene's germline CDR1 is KGHSH and CDR2 LQKENI. Trimming took off 2 bases at V and 6 bases at J, with 11 bases between the two ends. This CDR3 contains 14 residues. Filled out from reference TRBV18 and TRBJ2-1, the complete variable domain reads NAGVMQNPRHLVRRRGQEARLRCSPMKGHSHVYWYRQLPEEGLKFMVYLQKENIIDESGMPKERFSAEFPKEGPSILRIQQVVRGDSAAYFCASSPRRRPNEQFFGPGTRLTVL.

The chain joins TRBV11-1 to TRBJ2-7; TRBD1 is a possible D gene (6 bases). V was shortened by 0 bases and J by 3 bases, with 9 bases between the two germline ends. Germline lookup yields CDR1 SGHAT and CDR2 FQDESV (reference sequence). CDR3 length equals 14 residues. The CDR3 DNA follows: TGTGCCAGCAGCTTAGCCCTACAGGGCTACGAGCAGTACTTC. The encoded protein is CASSLALQGYEQYF.

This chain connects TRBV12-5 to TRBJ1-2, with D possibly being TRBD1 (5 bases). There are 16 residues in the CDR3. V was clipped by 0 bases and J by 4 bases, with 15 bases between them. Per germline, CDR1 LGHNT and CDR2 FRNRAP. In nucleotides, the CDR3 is TGTGCTAGTGGTTTGGTACGGACAACGAGGGCCTATGGCTACACCTTC. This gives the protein CASGLVRTTRAYGYTF.

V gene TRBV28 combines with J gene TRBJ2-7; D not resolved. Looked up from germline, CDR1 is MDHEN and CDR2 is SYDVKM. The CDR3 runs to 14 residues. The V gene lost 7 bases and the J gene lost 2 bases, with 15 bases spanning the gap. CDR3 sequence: CASNPRTSPYEQYF. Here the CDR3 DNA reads TGTGCCAGCAATCCCCGGACCAGCCCCTACGAGCAGTACTTC.

The CDR3 sequence is CSVITGTRPHEQYF. In DNA form, the CDR3 reads TGCAGCGTAATTACCGGGACTAGACCCCACGAGCAGTACTTC. V usage is TRBV29-1 and J usage is TRBJ2-7; 8 bases agree with TRBD2. Germline V CDR1 and CDR2: SQVTM, ANQGSEA. This CDR3 region has 14 residues. The ends lost 6 bases at V and 5 bases at J; junction bases unmatched: 12.